The rows below give T cell receptor beta chains drawn from one sample of a study of regulatory T cells in long-lasting Graves disease. TCRdb fed the multiplex PCR reads into MiXCR, producing one record per CDR3 protein. Of about 660,000 distinct CDR3 sequences detected, around 32% appear once; the ten largest clones hold around 42%. This sample comprised peripheral blood mononuclear cells (PBMCs), obtained when the disease was refractory, from a patient treated with antithyroid drugs. Every receptor here comes from a female donor with Graves disease. The CDR3 runs from the conserved cysteine through the conserved F or W. The D gene is left open where the match is weak. Size values are once, few and many counts, or a class for expanded clones, and some rows have none.

NA	NA	TRBV19	TRBJ1-1	CASSVPRRDPRRTAFF	TGTGCCAGTAGTGTTCCGCGCCGGGACCCGCGAAGAACAGCTTTCTTT
few	TRBD1	TRBV6-1	TRBJ1-2	CASSELQGLVYGYTF	TGTGCCAGCAGCGAACTACAGGGGTTGGTCTATGGCTACACCTTC
NA	NA	TRBV5-1	TRBJ1-2	CASSLDAGGSYGYTF	TGCGCCAGCAGCTTGGATGCGGGTGGGAGCTATGGCTACACCTTC
NA	NA	TRBV10-3	TRBJ1-5	CAIRDSSNQPQHF	TGTGCCATCAGAGACTCCAGCAATCAGCCCCAGCATTTT
NA	TRBD1	TRBV4-2	TRBJ1-2	CASSHPRTGNYGYTF	TGTGCCAGCAGCCATCCGCGGACAGGGAACTATGGCTACACCTTC
few	NA	TRBV20-1	TRBJ2-7	CSASSTKGIYEQYF	TGCAGTGCTAGTAGCACAAAAGGTATCTACGAGCAGTACTTC
many	NA	TRBV12-3/TRBV12-4	TRBJ1-1	CASSWDSLRAEAFF	TGTGCCAGCAGTTGGGACTCCCTGCGTGCTGAAGCTTTCTTT
NA	NA	TRBV20-1	TRBJ1-1	CSSRRRSGEAFF	TGCAGTTCCAGGCGGCGCTCGGGTGAAGCTTTCTTT
many	NA	TRBV28	TRBJ1-2	CASSTGKGYGYTF	TGTGCCAGCAGCACAGGGAAGGGCTATGGCTACACCTTC
few	NA	TRBV12-3/TRBV12-4	TRBJ1-5	CASTLGGQPQHF	TGTGCCAGCACCCTTGGCGGGCAGCCCCAGCATTTT
many	NA	TRBV12-3/TRBV12-4	TRBJ1-1	CASSLDVVGEAFF	TGTGCCAGCAGTTTAGATGTCGTTGGTGAAGCTTTCTTT
NA	TRBD2	TRBV7-6	TRBJ2-1	CASSSGTIDSEQFF	TGTGCCAGCAGTTCCGGGACTATAGATAGTGAGCAGTTCTTC
NA	NA	TRBV6-1	TRBJ1-5	CASNDRKGHQPQHF	TGTGCCAGCAATGACAGGAAAGGTCATCAGCCCCAGCATTTT
NA	NA	TRBV6-5	TRBJ2-7	CASSYDRRLNEQYF	TGTGCCAGCAGTTATGATCGTCGTCTCAACGAGCAGTACTTC
many	TRBD1	TRBV12-3/TRBV12-4	TRBJ1-2	CASRPGQGYGYTF	TGTGCCAGCAGACCCGGACAGGGTTACGGCTACACCTTC
many	TRBD1	TRBV6-1	TRBJ2-7	CASSRRTGGYEQYF	TGTGCCAGCAGTAGACGGACAGGGGGCTACGAGCAGTACTTC
few	TRBD2	TRBV29-1	TRBJ2-5	CSVEGSSGRRETQYF	TGCAGCGTTGAAGGGAGTAGCGGGAGAAGGGAGACCCAGTACTTC
NA	NA	TRBV5-1	TRBJ2-2	CASSSPPGQANTGELFF	TGCGCCAGCAGCTCTCCCCCGGGACAAGCGAACACCGGGGAGCTGTTTTTT
few	NA	TRBV12-3/TRBV12-4	TRBJ1-5	CASSLTGDLGNQPQHF	TGTGCCAGCAGTTTAACGGGGGACTTAGGCAATCAGCCCCAGCATTTT
few	TRBD2	TRBV3-1	TRBJ2-7	CASSHDRAGGMWEQYF	TGTGCCAGCAGCCATGATCGCGCGGGAGGTATGTGGGAGCAGTACTTC
NA	NA	TRBV27	TRBJ1-2	CASSLFAGEGYGYTF	TGTGCCAGCAGTTTATTTGCAGGGGAGGGGTATGGCTACACCTTC
few	TRBD1	TRBV25-1	TRBJ1-5	CASSGGKGTGGMSNQPQHF	TGTGCCAGCAGTGGGGGGAAAGGGACAGGGGGAATGAGCAATCAGCCCCAGCATTTT
few	NA	TRBV19	TRBJ2-7	CASSPPWGESVNYEQYF	TGTGCCAGTAGTCCTCCATGGGGGGAGAGCGTAAACTACGAGCAGTACTTC
once	TRBD1	TRBV5-6	TRBJ2-6	CASSWMTGGFSGANVLTF	TGTGCCAGCAGCTGGATGACAGGGGGATTTTCTGGGGCCAACGTCCTGACTTTC
many	NA	TRBV12-3/TRBV12-4	TRBJ1-5	CASSPFQYQPQHF	TGTGCCAGCAGTCCCTTCCAGTATCAGCCCCAGCATTTT
NA	NA	TRBV7-9	TRBJ2-5	CASSFRDSGVQETQYF	TGTGCCAGCAGCTTCCGGGACTCAGGCGTACAAGAGACCCAGTACTTC
many	NA	TRBV20-1	TRBJ1-2	CSAREVGYTF	TGCAGTGCTAGAGAAGTTGGCTACACCTTC